These 29 T cell receptor beta chains were all obtained from the same sample, sequenced in a study of CD8 T cells in ankylosing spondylitis. TCRdb re-called the 5' RACE reads with MiXCR, one entry per CDR3 protein. The data show some 200,000 distinct CDR3 sequences, around 13% seen once. The sequencing input was blood, either unsorted or a sorted T cell fraction (not recorded which). These receptor sequences come from a male donor with ankylosing spondylitis or in good health (not recorded which).

There are a few counts of this clonotype. V and J are TRBV4-1 and TRBJ2-7, with a possible D match to TRBD2 (5 bases). The CDR3 has 16 residues. The germline CDR1 and CDR2 sequences are MGHRA and YSYEKL. Trimming left V 4 bases short and J 5 bases short, with 21 bases between. CDR3 DNA sequence: TGCGCCAGCAGCCCTTCGGACTTCTCAAGAGGCCACGAGCAGTACTTC. Residues: CASSPSDFSRGHEQYF.

This clonotype was observed a handful of times. The rearrangement uses TRBV9 and TRBJ2-3, with 7 nucleotides matching TRBD2. Unmatched junction bases numbered 6, after V lost 0 bases and J lost 5 bases. The V gene's germline CDR1 is SGDLS and CDR2 YYNGEE. The CDR3 extends over 15 amino acids. CDR3 amino acids: CASSVDWERGDTQYF. CDR3 nucleotides: TGTGCCAGCAGCGTAGATTGGGAGCGGGGAGATACGCAGTATTTT. Filled out from reference TRBV9 and TRBJ2-3, the complete variable domain reads DSGVTQTPKHLITATGQRVTLRCSPRSGDLSVYWYQQSLDQGLQFLIQYYNGEERAKGNILERFSAQQFPDLHSELNLSSLELGDSALYFCASSVDWERGDTQYFGPGTRLTVL.

The chain links TRBV6-5 to TRBJ2-1; 14 bases match TRBD2. Losses at the gene ends were 0 bases for V and 14 bases for J; bases not matched to a gene: 6. This CDR3 contains 15 residues. Germline lookup yields CDR1 MNHEY and CDR2 SVGAGI. Written as DNA, the CDR3 is TGTGCCAGCAGTTACTCCAGGACTAGCGGGAGGAGGGAGTTCTTC. It yields the protein CASSYSRTSGRREFF.

This clonotype was observed at least ten times. The rearrangement joins TRBV10-3 to TRBJ2-5; D not certain. The germline V gene encodes CDR1 ENHRY and CDR2 SYGVKD. This CDR3 is built from 14 residues. V lost 3 bases, J lost 1 base, and 9 bases lay in between. CDR3 coding DNA: TGTGCCATCAGTGAAGCAGAGTTCCAAGAGACCCAGTACTTC. It codes for CAISEAEFQETQYF.

As for this clonotype: The junction differs from germline at one of its ends, possibly a read error. The gene calls are TRBV2 and TRBJ1-1; D is uncertain. The CDR3 is made up of 12 amino acids. Germline V gives CDR1 SNHLY, CDR2 FYNNEI. The CDR3 sequence: CASSEADPRFIF. The CDR3 DNA sequence: TGTGCCAGCAGTGAAGCGGACCCCCGGTTCATCTTT. Full variable domain (missing parts from reference TRBV2 and TRBJ1-1): EPEVTQTPSHQVTQMGQEVILRCVPISNHLYFYWYRQILGQKVEFLVSFYNNEISEKSEIFDDQFSVERPDGSNFTLKIRSTKLEDSAMYFCASSEADPRFIFGQGTRLTVV.

This clonotype was seen only a few times. The chain links TRBV5-1 to TRBJ2-1, with TRBD2 matching 11 bases. The CDR3 has 17 residues. J was trimmed by 4 bases and V by 1 base; bases with no gene match: 7. CDR1 and CDR2 (germline): SGHRS, YFSETQ. The CDR3 DNA follows: TGCGCCAGCAGCTTGCCCCTAGGACTAGCGGGTTACAATGAGCAGTTCTTC. Translating gives CASSLPLGLAGYNEQFF.

The rearrangement uses TRBV7-6 and TRBJ2-5; D is ambiguous. This CDR3 region has 15 residues. CDR1 and CDR2 from the germline V gene are SGHVS and FNYEAQ. V lost 6 bases, J lost 1 base, and 15 bases lay in between. For the CDR3, the DNA is TGTGCCAGCAGTCGCCAACCACTGTTCCAAGAGACCCAGTACTTC. Translation gives CASSRQPLFQETQYF.

This chain links TRBV10-3 with TRBJ2-7, with D perhaps given as TRBD1 or TRBD2 (6 bases each). The CDR3 loop spans 15 amino acids. Trimming stripped 4 bases from V and 0 bases from J, with 13 bases between. Looked up from germline, CDR1 is ENHRY and CDR2 is SYGVKD. The chain's CDR3 is CAISGGASSSYEQYF. The CDR3 DNA sequence: TGTGCCATCAGTGGGGGGGCTTCGAGCTCCTACGAGCAGTACTTC.

The V call is TRBV4-1, the J call TRBJ2-3; 7 bases agree with TRBD2. This CDR3 comprises 15 residues. CDR1 is MGHRA, CDR2 YSYEKL, per germline. V was pared by 4 bases and J by 6 bases, with 10 bases of the junction left unmatched. The CDR3 nucleotides read TGCGCCAGCAGCCCCGTCGCAGGGCGGGGGGATACGCAGTATTTT. Its protein product is CASSPVAGRGDTQYF.

This clonotype has ten or more counts. The V call is TRBV19, the J call TRBJ2-4; no definite D call. Germline-derived CDR1 and CDR2 are LNHDA and SQIVND (reference sequence). The CDR3 runs to 11 residues. V lost 7 bases and J lost 9, with 10 bases in between. CDR3 sequence reads: CASKVFGIQYF. CDR3 DNA sequence: TGTGCCAGTAAGGTTTTTGGCATTCAGTACTTC.

This clonotype was found a few times. The V call is TRBV3-1, the J call TRBJ2-3; no clear D. V lost 5 bases and J 2 bases, leaving 14 bases between the germline ends. The CDR3 totals 15 residues. The germline V gene encodes CDR1 LGHDT and CDR2 YNNKEL (reference sequence). The CDR3 loop reads CASSFEARITDTQYF. CDR3 nucleotide sequence: TGTGCCAGCAGCTTCGAGGCGAGAATCACAGATACGCAGTATTTT.

This clonotype was detected only a few times. This chain uses TRBV20-1 with TRBJ2-7; perhaps TRBD1 as D (6 bases). CDR3 size: 12 residues. V was shortened by 7 bases and J by 3 bases, with 13 bases between the two germline ends. Germline assignment: CDR1 DFQATT and CDR2 SNEGSKA (reference sequence). The CDR3 coding sequence is TGCAGTGGAATAGGACAGCTCTACGAGCAGTACTTC. This codes for CSGIGQLYEQYF.

This clonotype was counted between two and nine times. The chain employs TRBV5-1 and TRBJ2-1; no clear D gene. Germline CDR1 and CDR2: SGHRS and YFSETQ. Trimming removed 0 bases from V and 14 bases from J, with 12 bases in between. The CDR3 is 12 residues long. CDR3 DNA sequence: TGCGCCAGCAGCTTGGGGCCTAGTCGAGAGTTCTTC. Translated: CASSLGPSREFF.

This clonotype has ten or more counts. The rearrangement links TRBV27 to TRBJ1-2, with 7 bases fitting TRBD1. Germline CDR1 reads MNHEY; CDR2 reads SMNVEV (reference sequence). CDR3 length: 13 amino acids. V dropped 6 bases and J dropped 6; count of bases not matched to a gene: 7. The CDR3 loop reads CASRSATGDGYTF. The CDR3, as DNA: TGTGCCAGCAGATCCGCAACAGGGGATGGCTACACCTTC.

This chain uses TRBV7-2 with TRBJ2-1; 9 bases fit TRBD2. Germline lookup yields CDR1 SGHTA and CDR2 FQGNSA. Trimming at V came to 4 bases and at J to 4 bases, leaving 5 bases not matched to a gene. The CDR3 covers 15 residues. In nucleotides, the CDR3 is TGTGCCAGCAGCTCCGGACTAGCGCGATACAATGAGCAGTTCTTC. Protein product: CASSSGLARYNEQFF.

There are a few counts of this clonotype. The chain has TRBV20-1 and TRBJ2-3, with 14 bases identical to TRBD2. CDR3 length equals 19 residues. After removal of 6 bases from V and 1 base from J, the junction contained 15 bases not matched to a gene. Germline-derived CDR1 and CDR2 are DFQATT and SNEGSKA (reference sequence). The CDR3 reads CSALRTGTSGRRGTDTQYF. The DNA for the CDR3 is TGCAGTGCCCTACGAACCGGGACTAGCGGGAGAAGGGGCACAGATACGCAGTATTTT.

The CDR3 DNA is TGTGCCAGCAGCTTAGTACTAGCGGCAAACAATGAGCAGTTCTTC. Its translation is CASSLVLAANNEQFF. The chain uses TRBV7-9 and TRBJ2-1; 8 nucleotides agree with TRBD2. Trimming at V came to 1 base and at J to 5 bases, leaving 4 bases not matched to a gene. The CDR3 consists of 15 residues. Germline V gene sequence: CDR1 SEHNR, CDR2 FQNEAQ (reference sequence).

This clonotype was counted many times. The chain has TRBV2 and TRBJ1-1, with TRBD1 as a possible D gene (6 bases). This CDR3 is 13 amino acids long. The V gene's germline CDR1 is SNHLY and CDR2 FYNNEI. V was cut by 3 bases and J by 4 bases, with 9 bases left in between. In nucleotides, the CDR3 is TGTGCCAGCAGTGACCGCAGGGGCACTGAAGCTTTCTTT. This gives the protein CASSDRRGTEAFF.

This clonotype was found a few times. The rearrangement uses TRBV2 and TRBJ2-5; tentative D call: TRBD2 (6 bases). V lost 1 base and J lost 1, with 16 bases in between. CDR1 and CDR2 from the germline V gene are SNHLY and FYNNEI. The CDR3 loop spans 17 amino acids. For the CDR3, the DNA is TGTGCCAGCAGTGAAGTGCTGGGGCAGGGAGGCCAAGAGACCCAGTACTTC. It is translated as CASSEVLGQGGQETQYF.

There are a few counts of this clonotype. The chain has TRBV27 and TRBJ1-1; possible D gene TRBD1, 6 bases. CDR1 is MNHEY and CDR2 is SMNVEV in the germline V gene (reference sequence). The CDR3 has 14 residues. V lost 2 bases and J lost 1, with 8 bases in between. CDR3 protein: CASSLRGGNTEAFF. The CDR3 region has the DNA TGTGCCAGCAGTTTAAGGGGGGGGAACACTGAAGCTTTCTTT.

The genes are TRBV9 and TRBJ2-1; 10 bases align to TRBD1. This CDR3 contains 12 residues. The V gene's germline CDR1 is SGDLS and CDR2 YYNGEE. The V segment lost 7 bases and the J segment 6 bases; nucleotides outside the gene matches: 1. The CDR3 loop reads CASRDRGNEQFF. CDR3 sequence (DNA): TGTGCCAGCCGGGACAGGGGCAATGAGCAGTTCTTC. Full variable domain (outside the CDR3, taken from reference TRBV9 and TRBJ2-1): DSGVTQTPKHLITATGQRVTLRCSPRSGDLSVYWYQQSLDQGLQFLIQYYNGEERAKGNILERFSAQQFPDLHSELNLSSLELGDSALYFCASRDRGNEQFFGPGTRLTVL.

The chain uses TRBV4-1 and TRBJ2-3; D remains unclear. V was trimmed by 6 bases and J by 6 bases, leaving 16 bases between them. The CDR3 is made up of 14 amino acids. Germline CDR1 and CDR2: MGHRA and YSYEKL. DNA of the CDR3: TGCGCCAGCAGTCCCCTTGCATACCTCGATACGCAGTATTTT. This sequence encodes CASSPLAYLDTQYF.

The chain recombines TRBV12-3 or TRBV12-4 with TRBJ2-7, with 7 nucleotides matching TRBD1. The V segment lost 4 bases and the J segment 3 bases; nucleotides outside the gene matches: 6. The CDR3 consists of 14 residues. In DNA, the CDR3 is TGTGCCAGCAGTTCCGACAGGGCAGACTACGAGCAGTACTTC. Residues: CASSSDRADYEQYF.

This chain joins TRBV7-9 and TRBJ1-1; the D is unclear. Per the germline V gene, CDR1 is SEHNR and CDR2 is FQNEAQ (reference sequence). CDR3 length equals 13 residues. The V gene lost 5 bases and the J gene lost 8 bases, with 15 bases spanning the gap. The CDR3 nucleotides are TGTGCCAGCAGCGAGCAGGAGGGTTTAGAAGCTTTCTTT. Protein product: CASSEQEGLEAFF.

This clonotype showed up just a few times. The chain has TRBV2 and TRBJ2-1; D is unclear. Germline CDR1 is SNHLY and CDR2 is FYNNEI. Trimming removed 0 bases from V and 0 bases from J, with 12 bases in between. This CDR3 is built from 17 residues. CDR3 DNA: TGTGCCAGCAGTGAAGCGCTGGCGGTGAGCTCCTACAATGAGCAGTTCTTC. It translates to CASSEALAVSSYNEQFF.

The chain has TRBV7-8 and TRBJ2-7; D might be TRBD1 (6 bases). In germline, CDR1 is SGHVS, CDR2 FQNEAQ. The CDR3 loop spans 18 amino acids. V lost 0 bases, J lost 2 bases, and 20 bases lay in between. CDR3: CASSLAVFGTPIPYEQYF. In DNA, the CDR3 is TGTGCCAGCAGCTTAGCGGTCTTCGGGACACCCATCCCCTACGAGCAGTACTTC.

This clonotype was found a few times. V and J are TRBV4-2 and TRBJ2-1; D gene unclear. Germline CDR1 and CDR2: LGHNA and YNFKEQ. Trimming removed 0 bases at V and 0 bases at J, with 15 bases between. The CDR3 totals 18 residues. In DNA form, the CDR3 reads TGTGCCAGCAGCCAAGATTTGGCGGCCGTACCCTCCTACAATGAGCAGTTCTTC. Encoded protein: CASSQDLAAVPSYNEQFF.

This clonotype turned up a few times. The rearrangement links TRBV27 to TRBJ2-3; D is perhaps TRBD2 (6 bases). The CDR3 contains 14 residues. From germline, CDR1 is MNHEY and CDR2 SMNVEV (reference sequence). V gave up 3 bases and J gave up 13 bases, with 20 bases separating them. The CDR3 sequence is CASSFLNRDSGKYF. The CDR3 nucleotides are TGTGCCAGCAGTTTCCTTAACCGGGACTCCGGGAAGTATTTT.

The rearrangement uses TRBV27 and TRBJ2-7, with 8 positions matching TRBD2. This CDR3 comprises 15 residues. The germline gives CDR1 MNHEY, CDR2 SMNVEV (reference sequence). V was pared by 8 bases and J by 0 bases, with 9 bases of the junction left unmatched. The CDR3 nucleotides read TGTGCCAGCCGATCCATAGCGGGGTACTCCTACGAGCAGTACTTC. Protein sequence: CASRSIAGYSYEQYF.